This T cell receptor (beta chain) derives from a study of Ad26.COV2.S vaccination and SARS-CoV-2 variants. For the study at large: The study gave Ad26.COV2.S intramuscularly, once or twice 56 days apart. Study-wide results and caveats: A substantial breadth of spike-specific CD8+ and CD4+ T cell responses after vaccination has been reported. The study found higher spike-specific TCR breadth in vaccine than placebo recipients.

This clone was found once. The antigen is unknown. Using immunoSEQ multiplex PCR, the repertoire was profiled, and TCRdb retains in-frame clones only, with some absent. The data show 400,000 to 450,000 clones, 80% to 95% seen once. Treatment in this sample: 15 to 20 received Ad26.COV2.S at low or high dose, single or two shots; roughly five received placebo; per-sample allocation not given. Following the first vaccine or placebo injection, samples were taken on day 63. A Boston donor was an adult aged 18-55 years. The sample here was peripheral blood, taken in a trial of Ad26.COV2.S vaccine versus placebo. The clonotype was recovered from a person between 18 and 60 years old who received the Ad26.COV2.S COVID-19 vaccine or a placebo.

This CDR3 reads CASSADGGWKTGNTIYF. The DNA for the CDR3 is TGCGCCAGCAGCGCGGACGGGGGATGGAAGACTGGAAACACCATATATTTT. The J gene is TRBJ1-3, the V gene TRBV5-1, with D tentatively TRBD1 (5 bases). The V and J ends lost 4 bases and 2 bases respectively, with 19 bases between them. The CDR3 has 17 amino acids. Germline V CDR1 and CDR2: SGHRS, YFSETQ.